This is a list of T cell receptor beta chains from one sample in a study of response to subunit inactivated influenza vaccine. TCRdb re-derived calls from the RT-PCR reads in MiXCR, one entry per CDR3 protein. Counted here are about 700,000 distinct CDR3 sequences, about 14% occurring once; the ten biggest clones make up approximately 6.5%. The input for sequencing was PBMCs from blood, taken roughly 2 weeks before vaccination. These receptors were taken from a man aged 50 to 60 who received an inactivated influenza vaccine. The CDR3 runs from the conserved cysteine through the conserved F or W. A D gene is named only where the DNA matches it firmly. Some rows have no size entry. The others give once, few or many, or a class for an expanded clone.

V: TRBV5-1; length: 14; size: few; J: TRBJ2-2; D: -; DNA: TGCGCCAGCAGCGAGGGGTGGAGCACCGGGGAGCTGTTTTTT; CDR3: CASSEGWSTGELFF
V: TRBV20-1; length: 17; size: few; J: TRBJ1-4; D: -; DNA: TGCAGTGCTAGACCACGAAGTAGGACAATCAGGAGTGAAAAACTGTTTTTT; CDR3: CSARPRSRTIRSEKLFF
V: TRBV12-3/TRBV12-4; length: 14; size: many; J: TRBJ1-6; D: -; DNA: TGTGCCAGCAGTCCCCGGACGGGAAATTCACCCCTCCACTTT; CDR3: CASSPRTGNSPLHF
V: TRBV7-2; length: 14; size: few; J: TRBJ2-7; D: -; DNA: TGTGCCAGCAGCTCCGGGGGTACCTCCTACGAGCAGTACTTC; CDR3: CASSSGGTSYEQYF
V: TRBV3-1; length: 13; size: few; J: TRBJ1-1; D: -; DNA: TGTGCCAGCAGCCAAGTTTCGGGGGCTGAAGCTTTCTTT; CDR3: CASSQVSGAEAFF
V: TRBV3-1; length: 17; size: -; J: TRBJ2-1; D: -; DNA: TGTGCCAGCAGCCAAGAAAACTGGCTAGCGAGACCCAATGAGCAGTTCTTC; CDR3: CASSQENWLARPNEQFF
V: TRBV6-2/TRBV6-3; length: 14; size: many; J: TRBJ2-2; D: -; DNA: TGTGCCAGCGGTCGGAGCCCTAACACCGGGGAGCTGTTTTTT; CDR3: CASGRSPNTGELFF
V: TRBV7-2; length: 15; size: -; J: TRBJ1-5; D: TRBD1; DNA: TGTGCCAGCAGCTACAGAGGACAGGGGAATCAGCCCCAGCATTTT; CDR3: CASSYRGQGNQPQHF
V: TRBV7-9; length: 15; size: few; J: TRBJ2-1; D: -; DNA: TGTGCCAGCAGCTTAAGAGACTCGGGCTACAATGAGCAGTTCTTC; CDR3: CASSLRDSGYNEQFF
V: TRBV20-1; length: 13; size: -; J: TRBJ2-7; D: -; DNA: TGCAGTACTAGGCGTCAGGGTTCCTACGAGCAGTACTTC; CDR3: CSTRRQGSYEQYF
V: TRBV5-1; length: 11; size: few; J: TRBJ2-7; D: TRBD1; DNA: TGCGCCAGCAGCGGACAGGGGGCGGTGTACTTC; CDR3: CASSGQGAVYF
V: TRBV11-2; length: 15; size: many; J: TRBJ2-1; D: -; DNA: TGTGCCAGCAGCTTAATGGGGGTATCAGGTGATGAGCAGTTCTTC; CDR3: CASSLMGVSGDEQFF
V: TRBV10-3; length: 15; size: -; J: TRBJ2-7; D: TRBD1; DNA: TGTGCCATCAGCGCCAGGGACAGCGGCGCCTACGAGCAGTACTTC; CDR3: CAISARDSGAYEQYF
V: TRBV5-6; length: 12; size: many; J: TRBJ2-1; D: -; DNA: TGTGCCAGCAGCTCACAGGGAGTTGAGCAGTTCTTC; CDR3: CASSSQGVEQFF
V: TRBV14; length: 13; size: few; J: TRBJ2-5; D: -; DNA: TGTGCCAGCAGCCAAAACAGGGAAGAGACCCAGTACTTC; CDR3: CASSQNREETQYF
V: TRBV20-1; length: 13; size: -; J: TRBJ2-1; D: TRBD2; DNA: TGCAGTGCTACACTAGCGGGATACAGTGAGCAGTTCTTC; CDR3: CSATLAGYSEQFF
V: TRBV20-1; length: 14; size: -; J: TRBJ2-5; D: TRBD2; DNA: TGCAGTGCTATGGGACTAGCGGAACAAGAGACCCAGTACTTC; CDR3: CSAMGLAEQETQYF
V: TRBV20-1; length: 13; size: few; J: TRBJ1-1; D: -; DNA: TGCAGTGCCGGGGGGGGGGATAACACTGAAGCTTTCTTT; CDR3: CSAGGGDNTEAFF
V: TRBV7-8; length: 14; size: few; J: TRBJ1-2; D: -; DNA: TGTGCCAGCAGCCCCGGGTCCGGTAACTATGGCTACACCTTC; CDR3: CASSPGSGNYGYTF
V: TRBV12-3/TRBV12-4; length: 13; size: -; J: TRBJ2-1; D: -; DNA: TGTGCCAGCAGGTCCGGGACACGCAATGAGCAGTTCTTC; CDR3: CASRSGTRNEQFF
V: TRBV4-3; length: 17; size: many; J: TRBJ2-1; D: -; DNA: TGCGCCAGCAGCCAAGATTGGGGCAGAGAGATTTACAATGAGCAGTTCTTC; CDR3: CASSQDWGREIYNEQFF
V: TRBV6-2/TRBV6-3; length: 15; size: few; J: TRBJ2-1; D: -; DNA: TGTGCCAGCAGTTCCCATTGGGACGGGTACAATGAGCAGTTCTTC; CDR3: CASSSHWDGYNEQFF
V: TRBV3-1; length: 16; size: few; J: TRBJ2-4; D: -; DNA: TGTGCCAGCAGCCAATCCTCTGACCCTAACAAAAACATTCAGTACTTC; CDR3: CASSQSSDPNKNIQYF
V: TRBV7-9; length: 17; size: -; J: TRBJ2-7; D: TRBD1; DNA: TGTGCCAGCAGCTTAGCTTACAGGGGGCCCTATTCCTACGAGCAGTACTTC; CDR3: CASSLAYRGPYSYEQYF
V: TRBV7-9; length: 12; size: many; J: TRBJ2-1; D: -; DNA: TGTGCCAGCAGCACAGCCTTCAATGAGCAGTTCTTC; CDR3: CASSTAFNEQFF
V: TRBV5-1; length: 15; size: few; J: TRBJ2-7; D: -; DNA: TGCGCCAGCAGCTTAGGTCAGGGGAAATACTACGAGCAGTACTTC; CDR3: CASSLGQGKYYEQYF
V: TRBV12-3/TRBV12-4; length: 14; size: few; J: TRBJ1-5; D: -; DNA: TGTGCCAGCAGATTGCGGGACGCAGATCAGCCCCAGCATTTT; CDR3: CASRLRDADQPQHF
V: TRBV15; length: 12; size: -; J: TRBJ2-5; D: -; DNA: TGTGCCACCAGCAGCCCCTGGGAGACCCAGTACTTC; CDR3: CATSSPWETQYF
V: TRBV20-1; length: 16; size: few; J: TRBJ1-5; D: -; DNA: TGCAGTGCTAGTATGCTCCTACAGGGCGGCGGACAGCCCCAGCATTTT; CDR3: CSASMLLQGGGQPQHF
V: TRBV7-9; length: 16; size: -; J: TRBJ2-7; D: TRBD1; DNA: TGTGCCAGCAGCTTGGGACCGACAGGGGCGTCCTACGAGCAGTACTTC; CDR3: CASSLGPTGASYEQYF
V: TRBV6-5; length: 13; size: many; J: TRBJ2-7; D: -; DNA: TGTGCCAGCAGTTACGCACCCTCCTACGAGCAGTACTTC; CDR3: CASSYAPSYEQYF
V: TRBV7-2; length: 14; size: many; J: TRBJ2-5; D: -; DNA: TGTGCCAGCAGCTTAGGGGCAGGGCAAGAGACCCAGTACTTC; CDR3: CASSLGAGQETQYF
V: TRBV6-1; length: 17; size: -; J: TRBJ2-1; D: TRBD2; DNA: TGTGCCAGCGGCCCAAGACTAGCGGGGGGGCGGTACAATGAGCAGTTCTTC; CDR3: CASGPRLAGGRYNEQFF
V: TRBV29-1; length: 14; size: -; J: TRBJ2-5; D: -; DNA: TGCAGCGTGCATCTACCGGGACTTGGAGAGACCCAGTACTTC; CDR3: CSVHLPGLGETQYF
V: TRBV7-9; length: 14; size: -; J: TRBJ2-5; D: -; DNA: TGTGCCAGCAGCTTATGGGGGCGCGGAGAGACCCAGTACTTC; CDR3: CASSLWGRGETQYF
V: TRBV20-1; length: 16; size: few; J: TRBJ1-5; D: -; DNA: TGCAGTGCTAGATTGGCAGGCCTTTTAAGCAATCAGCCCCAGCATTTT; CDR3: CSARLAGLLSNQPQHF
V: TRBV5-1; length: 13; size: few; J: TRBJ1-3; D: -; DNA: TGCGCCAGCAGCTTAACGGTTGGAAACACCATATATTTT; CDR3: CASSLTVGNTIYF
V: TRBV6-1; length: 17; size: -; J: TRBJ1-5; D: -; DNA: TGTGCCAGCAGCCCAAATCCCGACAGGATAAGCAATCAGCCCCAGCATTTT; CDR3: CASSPNPDRISNQPQHF
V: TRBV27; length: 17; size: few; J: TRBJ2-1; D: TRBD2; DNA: TGTGCCAGCAGTTGGGGACTAGCGGGAGGGCTGGGCAATGAGCAGTTCTTC; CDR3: CASSWGLAGGLGNEQFF
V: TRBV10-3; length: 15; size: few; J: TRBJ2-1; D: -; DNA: TGTGCCATCAGAAACAGGGATTCATCCTACAATGAGCAGTTCTTC; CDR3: CAIRNRDSSYNEQFF
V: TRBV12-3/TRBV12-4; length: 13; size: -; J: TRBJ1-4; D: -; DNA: TGTGCCAGCAGTTACAGGGTGGATGAAAAACTGTTTTTT; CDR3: CASSYRVDEKLFF
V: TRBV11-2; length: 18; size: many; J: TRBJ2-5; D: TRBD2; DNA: TGTGCCAGCAGCTTAGGTGTGCTAGCGGGGGAAGCACAAGAGACCCAGTACTTC; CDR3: CASSLGVLAGEAQETQYF
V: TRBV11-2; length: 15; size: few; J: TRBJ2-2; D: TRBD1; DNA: TGTGCCAGCAGCTTCCGGGACAGGAAGACCGGGGAGCTGTTTTTT; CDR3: CASSFRDRKTGELFF
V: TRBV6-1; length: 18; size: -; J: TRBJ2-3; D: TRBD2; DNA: TGTGCCAGCAGTCCCTTCAAGGGGAGCGGGGCAGGGACAGATACGCAGTATTTT; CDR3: CASSPFKGSGAGTDTQYF
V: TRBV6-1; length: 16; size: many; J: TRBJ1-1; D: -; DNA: TGTGCCAGCAGTGAATTTCCTGGGGCGACGAACACTGAAGCTTTCTTT; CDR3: CASSEFPGATNTEAFF
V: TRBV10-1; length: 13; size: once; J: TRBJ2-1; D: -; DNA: TGCGCCAGCAGATCTAATTCACACAATGAGCAGTTCTTC; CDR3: CASRSNSHNEQFF
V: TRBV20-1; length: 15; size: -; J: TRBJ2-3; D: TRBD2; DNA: TGCAGTGCTAGCGTCACTAGCGGGGGGCCGGATACGCAGTATTTT; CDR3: CSASVTSGGPDTQYF
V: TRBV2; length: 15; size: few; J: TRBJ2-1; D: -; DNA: TGTGCCAGCTTGTCGGCGCCCAGCTCCTACAATGAGCAGTTCTTC; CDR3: CASLSAPSSYNEQFF
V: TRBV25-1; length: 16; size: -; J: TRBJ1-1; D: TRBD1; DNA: TGTGCCAGCAGTGAAACCGGGACAGGGCTCAACACTGAAGCTTTCTTT; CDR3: CASSETGTGLNTEAFF
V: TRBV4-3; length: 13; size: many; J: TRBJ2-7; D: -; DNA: TGCGCCAGCAGCCAAGACAGAGGCTCCGAGCAGTACTTC; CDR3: CASSQDRGSEQYF